This T cell receptor beta chain appears in the sequencing data of a study of PD-1 blockade in mismatch repair-deficient tumors. The protocol was immunoSEQ multiplex PCR, while the TCRdb copy is restricted to in-frame clones and leaves out a portion. The sample consists of some 130,000 clones, about 90% of them appearing once. This CDR3 is 20 amino acids long. The germline gives CDR1 MNHEY, CDR2 SMNVEV (reference sequence). J lost 2 bases, V lost 5 bases, and 22 bases had no gene match. The receptor's source is an adult with mismatch repair-deficient cancer. The gene calls are TRBV27 and TRBJ2-7; 9 bases line up with TRBD2. The specimen comprised peripheral blood, sampled roughly 67 weeks after starting pembrolizumab. CDR3 DNA sequence: TGTGCCAGCAGTACGCTCGGCGGTAGCGGGAGCGGGAGCGGGCCCTACGAGCAGTACTTC. Translation: CASSTLGGSGSGSGPYEQYF.